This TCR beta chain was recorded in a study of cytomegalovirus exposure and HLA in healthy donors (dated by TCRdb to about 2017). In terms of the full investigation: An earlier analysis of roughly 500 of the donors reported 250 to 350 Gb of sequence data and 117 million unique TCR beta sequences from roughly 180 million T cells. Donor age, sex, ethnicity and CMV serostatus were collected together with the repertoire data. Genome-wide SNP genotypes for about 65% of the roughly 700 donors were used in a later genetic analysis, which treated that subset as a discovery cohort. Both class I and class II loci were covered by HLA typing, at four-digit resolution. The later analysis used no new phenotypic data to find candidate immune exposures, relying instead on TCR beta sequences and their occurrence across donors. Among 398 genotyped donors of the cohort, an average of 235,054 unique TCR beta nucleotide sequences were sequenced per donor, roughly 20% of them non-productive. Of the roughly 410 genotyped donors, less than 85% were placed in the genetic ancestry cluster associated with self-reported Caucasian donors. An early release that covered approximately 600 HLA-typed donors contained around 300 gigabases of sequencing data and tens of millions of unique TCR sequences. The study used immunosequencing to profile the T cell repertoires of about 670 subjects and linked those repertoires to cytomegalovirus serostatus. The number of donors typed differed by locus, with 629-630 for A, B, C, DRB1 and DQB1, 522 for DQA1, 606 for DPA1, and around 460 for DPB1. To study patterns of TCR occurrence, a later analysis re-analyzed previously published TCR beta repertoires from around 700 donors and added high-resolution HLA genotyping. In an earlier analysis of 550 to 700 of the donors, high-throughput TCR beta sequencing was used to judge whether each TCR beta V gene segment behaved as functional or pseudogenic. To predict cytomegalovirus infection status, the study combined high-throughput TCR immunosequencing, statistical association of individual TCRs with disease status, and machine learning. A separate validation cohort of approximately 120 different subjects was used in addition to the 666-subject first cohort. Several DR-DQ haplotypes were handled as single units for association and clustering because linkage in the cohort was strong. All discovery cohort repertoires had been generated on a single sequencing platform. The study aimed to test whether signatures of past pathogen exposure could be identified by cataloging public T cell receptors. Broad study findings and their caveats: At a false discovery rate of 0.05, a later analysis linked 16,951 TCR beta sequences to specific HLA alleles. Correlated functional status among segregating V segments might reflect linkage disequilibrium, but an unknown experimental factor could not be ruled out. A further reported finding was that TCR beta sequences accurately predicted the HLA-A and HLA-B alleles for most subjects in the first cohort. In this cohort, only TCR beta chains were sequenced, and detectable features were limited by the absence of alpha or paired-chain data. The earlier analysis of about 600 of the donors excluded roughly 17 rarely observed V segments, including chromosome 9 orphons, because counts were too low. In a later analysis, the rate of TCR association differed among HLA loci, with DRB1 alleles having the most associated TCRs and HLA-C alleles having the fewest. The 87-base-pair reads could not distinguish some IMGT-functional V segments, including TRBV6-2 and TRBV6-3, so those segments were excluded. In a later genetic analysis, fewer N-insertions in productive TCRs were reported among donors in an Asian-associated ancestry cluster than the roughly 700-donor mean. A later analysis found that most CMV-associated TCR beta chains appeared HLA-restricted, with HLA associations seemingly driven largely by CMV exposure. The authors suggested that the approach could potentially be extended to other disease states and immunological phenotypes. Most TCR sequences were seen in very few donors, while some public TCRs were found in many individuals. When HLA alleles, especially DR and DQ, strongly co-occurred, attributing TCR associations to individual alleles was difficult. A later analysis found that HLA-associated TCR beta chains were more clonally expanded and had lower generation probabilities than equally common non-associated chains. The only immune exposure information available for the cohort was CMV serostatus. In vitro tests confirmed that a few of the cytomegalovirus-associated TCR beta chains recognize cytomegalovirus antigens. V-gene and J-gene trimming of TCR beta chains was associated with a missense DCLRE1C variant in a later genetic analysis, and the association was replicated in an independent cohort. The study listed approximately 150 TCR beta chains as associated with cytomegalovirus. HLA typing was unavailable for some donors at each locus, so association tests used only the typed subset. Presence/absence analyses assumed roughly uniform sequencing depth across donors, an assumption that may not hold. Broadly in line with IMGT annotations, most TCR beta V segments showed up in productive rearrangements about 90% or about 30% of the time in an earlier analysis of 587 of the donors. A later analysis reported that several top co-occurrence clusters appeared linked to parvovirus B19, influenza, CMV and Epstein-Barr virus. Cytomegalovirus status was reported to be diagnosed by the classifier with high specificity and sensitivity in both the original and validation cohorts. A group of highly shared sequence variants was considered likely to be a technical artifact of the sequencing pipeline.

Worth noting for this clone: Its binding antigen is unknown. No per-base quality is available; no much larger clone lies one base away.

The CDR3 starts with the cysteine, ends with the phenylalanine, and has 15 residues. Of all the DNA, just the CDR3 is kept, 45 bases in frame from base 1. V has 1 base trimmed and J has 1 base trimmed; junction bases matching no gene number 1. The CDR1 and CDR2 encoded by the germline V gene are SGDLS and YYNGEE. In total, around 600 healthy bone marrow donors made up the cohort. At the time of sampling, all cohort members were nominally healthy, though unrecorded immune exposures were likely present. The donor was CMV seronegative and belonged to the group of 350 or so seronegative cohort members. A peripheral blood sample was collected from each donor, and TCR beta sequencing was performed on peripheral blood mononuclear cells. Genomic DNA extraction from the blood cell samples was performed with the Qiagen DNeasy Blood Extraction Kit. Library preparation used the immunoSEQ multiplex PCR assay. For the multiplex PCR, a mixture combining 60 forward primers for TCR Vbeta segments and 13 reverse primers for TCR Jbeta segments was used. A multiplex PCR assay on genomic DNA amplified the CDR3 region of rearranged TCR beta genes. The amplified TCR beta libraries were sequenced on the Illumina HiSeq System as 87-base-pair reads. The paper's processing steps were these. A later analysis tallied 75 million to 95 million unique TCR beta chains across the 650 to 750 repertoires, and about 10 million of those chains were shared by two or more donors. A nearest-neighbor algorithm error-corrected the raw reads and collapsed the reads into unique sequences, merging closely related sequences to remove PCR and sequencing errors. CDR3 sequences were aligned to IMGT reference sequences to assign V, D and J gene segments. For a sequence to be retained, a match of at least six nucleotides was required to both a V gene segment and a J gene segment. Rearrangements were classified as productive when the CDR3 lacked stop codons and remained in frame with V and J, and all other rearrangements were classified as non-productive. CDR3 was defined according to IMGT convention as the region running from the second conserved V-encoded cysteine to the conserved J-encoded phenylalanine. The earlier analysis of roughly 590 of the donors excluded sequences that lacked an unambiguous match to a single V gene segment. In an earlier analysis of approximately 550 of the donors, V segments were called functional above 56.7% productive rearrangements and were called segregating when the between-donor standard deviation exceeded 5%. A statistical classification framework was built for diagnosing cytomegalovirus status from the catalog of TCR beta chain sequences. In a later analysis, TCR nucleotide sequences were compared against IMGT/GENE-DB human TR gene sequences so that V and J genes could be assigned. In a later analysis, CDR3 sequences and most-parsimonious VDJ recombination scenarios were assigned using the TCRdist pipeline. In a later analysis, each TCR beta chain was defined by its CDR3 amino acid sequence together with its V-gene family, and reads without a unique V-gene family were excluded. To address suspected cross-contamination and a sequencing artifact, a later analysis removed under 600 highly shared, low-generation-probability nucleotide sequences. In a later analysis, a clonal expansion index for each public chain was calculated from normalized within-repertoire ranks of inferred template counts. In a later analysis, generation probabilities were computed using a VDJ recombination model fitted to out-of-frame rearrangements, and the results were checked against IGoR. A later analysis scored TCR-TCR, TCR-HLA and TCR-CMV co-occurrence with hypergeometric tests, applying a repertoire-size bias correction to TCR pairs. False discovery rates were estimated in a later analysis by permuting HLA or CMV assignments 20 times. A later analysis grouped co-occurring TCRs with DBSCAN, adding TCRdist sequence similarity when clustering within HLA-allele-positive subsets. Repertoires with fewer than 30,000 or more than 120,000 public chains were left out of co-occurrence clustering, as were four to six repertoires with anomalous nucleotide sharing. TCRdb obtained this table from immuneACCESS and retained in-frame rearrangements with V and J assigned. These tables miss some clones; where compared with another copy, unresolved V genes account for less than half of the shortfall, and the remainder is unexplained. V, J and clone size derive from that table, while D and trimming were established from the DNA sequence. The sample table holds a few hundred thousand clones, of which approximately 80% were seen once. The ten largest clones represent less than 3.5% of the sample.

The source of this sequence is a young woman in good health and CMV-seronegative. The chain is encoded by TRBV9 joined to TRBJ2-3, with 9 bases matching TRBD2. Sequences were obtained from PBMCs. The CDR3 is CASSVLAGGTDTQYF. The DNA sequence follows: TGTGCCAGCAGCGTATTAGCGGGGGGCACAGATACGCAGTATTTT.